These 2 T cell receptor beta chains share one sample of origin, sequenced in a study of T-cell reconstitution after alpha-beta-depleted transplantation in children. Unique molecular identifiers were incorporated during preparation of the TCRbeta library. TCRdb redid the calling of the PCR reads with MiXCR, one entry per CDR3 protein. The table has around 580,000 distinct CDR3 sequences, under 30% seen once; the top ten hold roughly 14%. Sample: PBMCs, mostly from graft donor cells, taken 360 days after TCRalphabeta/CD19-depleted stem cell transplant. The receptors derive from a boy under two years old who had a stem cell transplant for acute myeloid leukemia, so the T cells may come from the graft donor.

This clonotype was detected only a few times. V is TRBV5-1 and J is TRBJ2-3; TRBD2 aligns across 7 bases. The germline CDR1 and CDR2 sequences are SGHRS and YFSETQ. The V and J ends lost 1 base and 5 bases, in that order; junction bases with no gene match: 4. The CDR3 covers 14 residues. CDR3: CASSLRGDEDTQYF. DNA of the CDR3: TGCGCCAGCAGCTTGCGGGGGGACGAAGATACGCAGTATTTT.

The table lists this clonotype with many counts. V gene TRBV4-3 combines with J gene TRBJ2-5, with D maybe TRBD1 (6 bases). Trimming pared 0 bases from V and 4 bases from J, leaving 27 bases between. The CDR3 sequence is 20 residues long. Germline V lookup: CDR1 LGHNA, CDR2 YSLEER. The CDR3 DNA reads TGCGCCAGCAGCCAAGATCTTAACCGGGACAACCTGTACCTCGCAGAGACCCAGTACTTC. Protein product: CASSQDLNRDNLYLAETQYF.